The subject of this entry is one T cell receptor (beta chain). Some clones are missing from TCRdb's copy, which holds only in-frame ones; the method was immunoSEQ multiplex PCR. The table has fewer than 25,000 clones, roughly nine tenths seen once. This specimen comes from a study of blood T cell repertoires in COVID-19. Germline CDR1 is SGHNT and CDR2 is YENEEA. Trimming took off 1 base at V and 7 bases at J, with 14 bases between the two ends. The CDR3 contains 15 residues. Sequenced sample: peripheral blood. The rearrangement links TRBV11-3 to TRBJ2-1; perhaps TRBD2 as D (5 bases). The TCR sequence derives from a human donor in a cohort sampled during active COVID-19. Written as DNA, the CDR3 is TGTGCCAGCAGCTTAGTGTCTGGGAGTGGTAATGAGCAGTTCTTC. This sequence encodes CASSLVSGSGNEQFF.